This paragraph covers one T cell receptor beta chain sequence. Its antigen is as yet unknown. The data are from a study of cytomegalovirus exposure and HLA in healthy donors. Study background: Inside one of the first data releases sat 85 million or so unique TCRs taken from HLA-typed donors. General study points: Rare TCR sequences predominated, though certain public TCRs were found in many donors.

Use of 60 Vbeta and 13 Jbeta primers characterized the PCR. Sequencing used immunoSEQ multiplex PCR; TCRdb keeps in-frame clones, though not all of them. The sample holds 150,000 to 200,000 clones, 80% to 85% seen once. Germline V gene data show CDR1 as MNHEY and CDR2 as SMNVEV (reference sequence). With 5 bases removed from V and 0 bases from J, the gap between germline ends came to 15 bases. This CDR3 has 16 residues. The sequenced sample consisted of PBMCs. The chain employs TRBV27 and TRBJ2-3, with D possibly matching TRBD1 (6 bases). The sequence came from a girl aged 2 to 10 in good health and CMV-seropositive. DNA for the CDR3: TGTGCCAGCAGTCCGCGTCGAGGGGGTAGCACAGATACGCAGTATTTT. Residues: CASSPRRGGSTDTQYF.